This is a list of T cell receptor beta chains from one sample in a study of OX40 agonist ivuxolimab in advanced cancers. The data were produced by immunoSEQ multiplex PCR, yet TCRdb's version contains in-frame clones alone and is incomplete. This sample has approximately 76,000 clones, with around 90% found just once. The source material was CD4+ or CD8+ T cells sorted from blood, sampled in a trial of the OX40 agonist ivuxolimab. The receptors come from an adult with an advanced solid tumor such as melanoma, head and neck, liver or kidney cancer. Both conserved end residues are part of each CDR3. A D gene is named only where the DNA matches it firmly. Expanded clones are given a class, and other clones once, few, many or no size at all.

V gene	D gene	clone size	J gene	CDR3 protein	CDR3 DNA
TRBV5-1	TRBD1	.	TRBJ2-3	CASSLGTGGADTQYF	TGCGCCAGCAGCTTGGGGACAGGGGGCGCAGATACGCAGTATTTT
TRBV4-1	.	.	TRBJ1-2	CASRAVGAEYGYTF	TGCGCCAGCAGGGCTGTGGGGGCGGAATATGGCTACACCTTC
TRBV6-1	TRBD2	.	TRBJ2-7	CASSVSLAGGNYEQYF	TGTGCCAGCAGTGTTAGTCTAGCGGGAGGCAACTACGAGCAGTACTTC
TRBV30	TRBD2	.	TRBJ2-7	CACAGVGSYEQYF	TGTGCCTGCGCGGGAGTAGGATCCTACGAGCAGTACTTC
TRBV29-1	.	few	TRBJ2-5	CSVVESSVETQYF	TGCAGCGTTGTCGAGAGTTCGGTAGAGACCCAGTACTTC
TRBV5-1	.	.	TRBJ2-5	CASSWDQETQYF	TGCGCCAGCAGCTGGGACCAAGAGACCCAGTACTTC
TRBV27	.	.	TRBJ1-2	CASSPTLDSPWGYTF	TGTGCCAGCAGCCCAACCCTGGACAGCCCGTGGGGCTACACCTTC
TRBV7-9	TRBD1	.	TRBJ2-7	CASSPTQGARSSEQYF	TGTGCCAGCAGCCCGACACAGGGGGCGCGGAGTTCGGAGCAGTACTTC
TRBV14	TRBD1	.	TRBJ1-1	CASSLDRGASVNTEAFF	TGTGCCAGCAGCCTAGACAGGGGAGCAAGCGTGAACACTGAAGCTTTCTTT
TRBV4-2	.	.	TRBJ2-7	CASSPLSATPSEQYF	TGTGCCAGCAGCCCCCTGTCTGCGACTCCTAGCGAGCAGTACTTC
TRBV19	.	.	TRBJ2-3	CASTMRWTPQEPDTQYF	TGTGCCAGTACCATGCGATGGACACCTCAGGAACCAGATACGCAGTATTTT
TRBV27	TRBD2	once	TRBJ2-7	CASRSGRAYEQYF	TGTGCCAGCAGAAGCGGGAGGGCCTACGAGCAGTACTTC
TRBV11-3	.	.	TRBJ1-5	CASSPQPGPDQPQHF	TGTGCCAGCAGCCCGCAACCGGGTCCGGATCAGCCCCAGCATTTT
TRBV19	.	.	TRBJ2-2	CASKWGFATGELFF	TGTGCCAGTAAATGGGGGTTTGCCACCGGGGAGCTGTTTTTT
TRBV6-5	.	.	TRBJ2-1	CASSYELSSYNEQFF	TGTGCCAGCAGTTACGAGCTGAGCTCCTACAATGAGCAGTTCTTC
TRBV19	TRBD1	once	TRBJ1-5	CASSIDRQGPEPQHF	TGTGCCAGTAGTATAGACAGACAGGGCCCCGAGCCCCAGCATTTT
TRBV9	.	.	TRBJ2-5	CASSIGSGYETQYF	TGTGCCAGCAGCATAGGATCAGGGTATGAGACCCAGTACTTC
TRBV19	.	.	TRBJ2-1	CASSIGSRNEQFF	TGTGCCAGTAGTATAGGTAGTAGGAATGAGCAGTTCTTC
TRBV29-1	TRBD1	.	TRBJ2-5	CSAGQGRGETQYF	TGCAGCGCAGGACAGGGGCGGGGAGAGACCCAGTACTTC
TRBV7-6	.	.	TRBJ2-1	CASSRVGESSYNEQFF	TGTGCCAGCAGCAGAGTAGGCGAGAGCTCCTACAATGAGCAGTTCTTC
TRBV29-1	TRBD1	.	TRBJ1-2	CSVEEVGQGNYGYTF	TGCAGCGTTGAAGAGGTGGGACAGGGTAACTATGGCTACACCTTC
TRBV2	.	.	TRBJ2-4	CASCRSGVAKNIQYF	TGTGCCAGCTGCCGTTCGGGAGTGGCCAAAAACATTCAGTACTTC
TRBV11-2	.	.	TRBJ2-2	CASSWGRDTGELFF	TGTGCCAGCAGCTGGGGGCGGGACACCGGGGAGCTGTTTTTT
TRBV6-1	.	.	TRBJ2-1	CASASYNEQFF	TGTGCCAGTGCAAGTTACAATGAGCAGTTCTTC
TRBV9	TRBD2	.	TRBJ2-3	CASSEWGEREYGDTQYF	TGTGCCAGCAGCGAGTGGGGGGAGCGGGAGTATGGAGATACGCAGTATTTT
TRBV30	.	.	TRBJ2-4	CAWSVGTRNIQYF	TGTGCCTGGAGTGTAGGGACGAGAAACATTCAGTACTTC
TRBV27	.	.	TRBJ2-2	CASSLRGPYTGELFF	TGTGCCAGCAGTTTACGGGGACCCTACACCGGGGAGCTGTTTTTT
TRBV7-9	.	.	TRBJ2-7	CASSRGLLDEQYF	TGTGCCAGCAGTCGAGGACTGTTGGACGAGCAGTACTTC
TRBV6-5	.	.	TRBJ2-3	CASSKSGTGADTQYF	TGTGCCAGCAGTAAGAGCGGGACAGGCGCAGATACGCAGTATTTT
TRBV11-1	TRBD2	.	TRBJ2-7	CASSYGTSGSYEQYF	TGTGCCAGCAGCTACGGGACTAGCGGTTCCTACGAGCAGTACTTC
TRBV9	TRBD2	.	TRBJ2-1	CASSVVGAGGPDEQFF	TGTGCCAGCAGCGTAGTTGGGGCGGGAGGGCCCGATGAGCAGTTCTTC
TRBV7-2	.	.	TRBJ2-7	CASSSTSLEAEQYF	TGTGCCAGCAGCTCCACGTCGCTTGAGGCCGAGCAGTACTTC
TRBV7-9	.	.	TRBJ2-5	CASSLLGTQYF	TGTGCCAGCAGCTTATTGGGGACCCAGTACTTC
TRBV28	TRBD1	.	TRBJ1-2	CASSYRGRDGYTF	TGTGCCAGCAGCTACAGGGGGCGCGATGGCTACACCTTC
TRBV7-6	.	.	TRBJ2-7	CASSLVADSSYEQYF	TGTGCCAGCAGCTTAGTAGCGGATAGCTCCTACGAGCAGTACTTC
TRBV27	.	.	TRBJ2-2	CASSPPGGKNTGELFF	TGTGCCAGCAGTCCCCCCGGGGGAAAGAACACCGGGGAGCTGTTTTTT
TRBV5-1	.	.	TRBJ2-2	CASRSGASEGELFF	TGCGCCAGCAGGTCCGGGGCCAGCGAAGGGGAGCTGTTTTTT
TRBV7-3	TRBD2	.	TRBJ2-5	CASSRTREGYETQYF	TGTGCCAGCAGCCGGACGCGGGAGGGCTACGAGACCCAGTACTTC
TRBV5-7	.	.	TRBJ1-2	CASSLSVINYGYTF	TGTGCCAGCAGCTTGTCGGTGATTAACTATGGCTACACCTTC
TRBV4-1	.	.	TRBJ1-1	CASSVPGLPGGTEAFF	TGCGCCAGCAGCGTACCGGGACTCCCGGGGGGCACTGAAGCTTTCTTT
TRBV6-6	TRBD1	.	TRBJ1-3	CASSYSGQGGNTIYF	TGTGCCAGCAGTTACTCCGGACAGGGTGGAAACACCATATATTTT
TRBV5-1	.	.	TRBJ2-3	CASRTGTSTDTQYF	TGCGCCAGCAGAACGGGAACTAGCACAGATACGCAGTATTTT
TRBV29-1	.	.	TRBJ2-7	CSVDTGRIYEQYF	TGCAGCGTTGATACAGGGAGAATCTACGAGCAGTACTTC
TRBV28	TRBD2	.	TRBJ2-7	CASSLPLLTGGDSPYEQYF	TGTGCCAGCAGTTTACCCCTCCTAACGGGGGGGGATAGTCCCTACGAGCAGTACTTC
TRBV29-1	TRBD1	.	TRBJ2-7	CSVEQGATTEQYF	TGCAGCGTTGAGCAGGGGGCCACTACCGAGCAGTACTTC
TRBV9	.	.	TRBJ1-1	CASSGNPGLGWDTEAFF	TGTGCCAGCAGCGGAAACCCCGGGCTCGGTTGGGACACTGAAGCTTTCTTT
TRBV29-1	.	.	TRBJ1-4	CSGRFSGKPPAELFF	TGCAGCGGACGATTCAGCGGGAAACCCCCTGCTGAACTGTTTTTT
TRBV19	.	.	TRBJ1-3	CASIGRKNTIYF	TGTGCCAGTATAGGACGGAAAAACACCATATATTTT
TRBV6-1	.	few	TRBJ1-1	CASSWGGTEAFF	TGTGCCAGCAGTTGGGGGGGGACTGAAGCTTTCTTT